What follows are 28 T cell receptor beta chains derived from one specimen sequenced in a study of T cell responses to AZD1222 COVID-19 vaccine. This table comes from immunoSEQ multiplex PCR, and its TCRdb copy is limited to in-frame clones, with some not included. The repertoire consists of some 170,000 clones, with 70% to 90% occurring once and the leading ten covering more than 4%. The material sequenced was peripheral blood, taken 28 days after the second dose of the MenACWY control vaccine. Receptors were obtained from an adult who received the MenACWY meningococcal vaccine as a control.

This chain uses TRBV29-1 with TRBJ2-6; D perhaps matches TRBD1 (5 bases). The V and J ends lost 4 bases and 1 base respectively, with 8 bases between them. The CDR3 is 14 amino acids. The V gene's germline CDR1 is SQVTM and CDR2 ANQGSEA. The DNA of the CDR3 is TGCAGCGTTGCACAGGTTTCTGGGGCCAACGTCCTGACTTTC. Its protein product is CSVAQVSGANVLTF.

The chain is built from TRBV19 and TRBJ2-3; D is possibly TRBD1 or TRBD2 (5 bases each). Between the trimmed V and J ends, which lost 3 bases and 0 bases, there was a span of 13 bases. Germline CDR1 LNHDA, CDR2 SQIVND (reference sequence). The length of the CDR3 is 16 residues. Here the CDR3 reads CASSIRPGPSTDTQYF. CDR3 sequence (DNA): TGTGCCAGTAGTATTCGTCCGGGGCCCAGCACAGATACGCAGTATTTT.

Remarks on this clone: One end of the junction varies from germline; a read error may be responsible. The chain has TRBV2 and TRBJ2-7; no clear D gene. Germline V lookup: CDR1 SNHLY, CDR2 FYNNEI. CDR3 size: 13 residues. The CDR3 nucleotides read TGTGCCAGCAGTGGGACGGAGCCTTACGGGCAGTACTTC. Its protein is CASSGTEPYGQYF.

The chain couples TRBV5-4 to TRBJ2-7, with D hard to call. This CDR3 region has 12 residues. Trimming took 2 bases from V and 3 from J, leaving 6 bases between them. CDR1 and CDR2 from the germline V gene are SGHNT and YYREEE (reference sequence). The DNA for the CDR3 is TGTGCCAGCAGCTTAGGGAACTACGAGCAGTACTTC. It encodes CASSLGNYEQYF.

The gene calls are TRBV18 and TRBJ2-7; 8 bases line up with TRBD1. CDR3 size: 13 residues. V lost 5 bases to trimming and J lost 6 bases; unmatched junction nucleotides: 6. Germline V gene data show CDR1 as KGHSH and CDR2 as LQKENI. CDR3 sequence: CASSSVDRGEQYF. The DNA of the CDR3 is TGTGCCAGCTCATCCGTAGACAGGGGCGAGCAGTACTTC. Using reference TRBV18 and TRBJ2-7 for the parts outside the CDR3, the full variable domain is NAGVMQNPRHLVRRRGQEARLRCSPMKGHSHVYWYRQLPEEGLKFMVYLQKENIIDESGMPKERFSAEFPKEGPSILRIQQVVRGDSAAYFCASSSVDRGEQYFGPGTRLTVT.

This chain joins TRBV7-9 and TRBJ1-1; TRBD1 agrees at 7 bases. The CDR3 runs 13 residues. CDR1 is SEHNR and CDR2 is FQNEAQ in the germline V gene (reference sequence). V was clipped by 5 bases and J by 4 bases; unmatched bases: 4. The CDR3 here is CASSPGGPTEAFF. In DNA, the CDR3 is TGTGCCAGCAGCCCAGGGGGTCCCACTGAAGCTTTCTTT.

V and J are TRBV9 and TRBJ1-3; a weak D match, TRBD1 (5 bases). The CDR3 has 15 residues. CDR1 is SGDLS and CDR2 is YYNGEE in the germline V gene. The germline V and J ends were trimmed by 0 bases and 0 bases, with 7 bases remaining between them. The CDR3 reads CASSVDGGSGNTIYF. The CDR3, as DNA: TGTGCCAGCAGCGTAGACGGGGGCTCTGGAAACACCATATATTTT.

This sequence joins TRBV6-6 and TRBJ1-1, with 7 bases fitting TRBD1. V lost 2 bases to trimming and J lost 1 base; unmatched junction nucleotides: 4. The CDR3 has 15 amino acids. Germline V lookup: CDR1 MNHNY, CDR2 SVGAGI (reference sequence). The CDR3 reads CASSYRDSRNTEAFF. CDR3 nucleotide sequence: TGTGCCAGCAGTTACCGGGACAGTCGGAACACTGAAGCTTTCTTT.

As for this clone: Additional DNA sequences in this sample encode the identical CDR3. The CDR3 sequence is CASSIRNSPLHF. DNA for the CDR3: TGTGCCAGTAGTATCAGAAATTCACCCCTCCACTTT. The chain combines TRBV19 with TRBJ1-6; D is uncertain. V lost 3 bases and J lost 7, with 4 bases in between. There are 12 residues in the CDR3. Germline V gene lookup returns CDR1 LNHDA and CDR2 SQIVND (reference sequence).

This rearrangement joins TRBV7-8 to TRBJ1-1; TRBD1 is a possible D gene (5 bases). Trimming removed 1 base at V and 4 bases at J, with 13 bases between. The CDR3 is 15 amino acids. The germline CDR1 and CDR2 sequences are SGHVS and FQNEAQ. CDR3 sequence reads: CASSLVPGRTTEAFF. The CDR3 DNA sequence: TGTGCCAGCAGCTTAGTTCCAGGGAGGACCACTGAAGCTTTCTTT.

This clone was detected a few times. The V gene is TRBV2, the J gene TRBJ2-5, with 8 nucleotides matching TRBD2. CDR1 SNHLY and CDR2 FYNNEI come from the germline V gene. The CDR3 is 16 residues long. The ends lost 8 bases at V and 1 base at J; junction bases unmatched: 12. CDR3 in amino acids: CASGKGIAGIQETQYF. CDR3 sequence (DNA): TGTGCCAGCGGCAAGGGGATAGCGGGGATCCAAGAGACCCAGTACTTC. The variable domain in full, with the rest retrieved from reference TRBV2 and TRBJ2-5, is EPEVTQTPSHQVTQMGQEVILRCVPISNHLYFYWYRQILGQKVEFLVSFYNNEISEKSEIFDDQFSVERPDGSNFTLKIRSTKLEDSAMYFCASGKGIAGIQETQYFGPGTRLLVL.

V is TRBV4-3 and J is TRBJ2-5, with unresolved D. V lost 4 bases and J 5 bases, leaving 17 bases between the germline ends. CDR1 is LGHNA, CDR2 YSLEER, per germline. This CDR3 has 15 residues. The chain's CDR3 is CASSPTAVHWETQYF. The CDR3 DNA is TGCGCCAGCAGCCCCACCGCGGTCCATTGGGAGACCCAGTACTTC.

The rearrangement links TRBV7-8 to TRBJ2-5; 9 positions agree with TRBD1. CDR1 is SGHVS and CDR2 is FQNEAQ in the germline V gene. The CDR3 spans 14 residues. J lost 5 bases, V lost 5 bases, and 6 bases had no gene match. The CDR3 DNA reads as TGTGCCAGCAGCCAGGGCGGGACAGGGGAGACCCAGTACTTC. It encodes CASSQGGTGETQYF.

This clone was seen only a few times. In nucleotides, the CDR3 is TGTGCCAGCGCAGACAGGGGGACTGAAAAACTGTTTTTT. Protein sequence: CASADRGTEKLFF. The chain has TRBV3-1 (or the pseudogene TRBV3-2) and TRBJ1-4; 9 positions match TRBD1. The germline gives CDR1 LGHDT, CDR2 YNNKEL (reference sequence). V trimming: 8 bases; J trimming: 7 bases; junction bases outside the gene matches: 5. This CDR3 is built from 13 residues.

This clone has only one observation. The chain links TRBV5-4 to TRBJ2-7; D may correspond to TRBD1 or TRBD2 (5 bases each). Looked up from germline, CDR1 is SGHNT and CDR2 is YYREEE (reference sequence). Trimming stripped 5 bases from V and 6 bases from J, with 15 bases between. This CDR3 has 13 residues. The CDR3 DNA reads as TGTGCCAGCAGTTTAGCCGGGACGCCCGAGCAGTACTTC. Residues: CASSLAGTPEQYF.

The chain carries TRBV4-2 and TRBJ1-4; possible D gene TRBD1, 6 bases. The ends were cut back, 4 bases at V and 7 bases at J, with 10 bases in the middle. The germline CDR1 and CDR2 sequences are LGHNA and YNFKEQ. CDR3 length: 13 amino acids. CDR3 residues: CASSPTGSEKLFF. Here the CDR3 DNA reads TGTGCCAGCAGCCCCACAGGGAGTGAAAAACTGTTTTTT.

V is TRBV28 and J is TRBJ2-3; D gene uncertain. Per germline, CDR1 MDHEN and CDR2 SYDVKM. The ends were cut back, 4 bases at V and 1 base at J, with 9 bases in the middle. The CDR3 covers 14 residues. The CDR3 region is CASSSLPGTDTQYF. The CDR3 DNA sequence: TGTGCCAGCAGTTCGCTCCCAGGCACAGATACGCAGTATTTT.

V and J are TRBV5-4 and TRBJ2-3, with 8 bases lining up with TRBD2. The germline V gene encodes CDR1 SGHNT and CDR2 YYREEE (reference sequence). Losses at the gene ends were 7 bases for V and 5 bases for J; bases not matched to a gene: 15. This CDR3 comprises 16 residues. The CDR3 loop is CASRPQPAGAVDTQYF. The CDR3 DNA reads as TGTGCCAGCCGTCCGCAACCAGCGGGAGCCGTAGATACGCAGTATTTT.

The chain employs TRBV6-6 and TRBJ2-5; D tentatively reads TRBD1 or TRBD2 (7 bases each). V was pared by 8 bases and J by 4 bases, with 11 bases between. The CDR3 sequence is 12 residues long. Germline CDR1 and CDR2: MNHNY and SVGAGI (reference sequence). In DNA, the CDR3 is TGTGCCAGCGGGAGGGACAGAGAGACCCAGTACTTC. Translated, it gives CASGRDRETQYF.

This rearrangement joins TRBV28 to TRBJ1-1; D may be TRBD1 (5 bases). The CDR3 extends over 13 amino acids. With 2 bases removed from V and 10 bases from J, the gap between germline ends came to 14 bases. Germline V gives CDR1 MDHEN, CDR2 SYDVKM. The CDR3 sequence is CASSLPMGGGAFF. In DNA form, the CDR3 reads TGTGCCAGCAGTTTACCCATGGGTGGGGGAGCTTTCTTT.

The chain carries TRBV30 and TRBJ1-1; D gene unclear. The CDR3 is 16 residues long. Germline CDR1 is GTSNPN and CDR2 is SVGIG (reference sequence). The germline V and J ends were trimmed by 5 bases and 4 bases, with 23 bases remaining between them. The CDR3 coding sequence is TGTGCCTGGGTAGTTCCGCCGCTCGGATCCTTCACTGAAGCTTTCTTT. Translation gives CAWVVPPLGSFTEAFF.

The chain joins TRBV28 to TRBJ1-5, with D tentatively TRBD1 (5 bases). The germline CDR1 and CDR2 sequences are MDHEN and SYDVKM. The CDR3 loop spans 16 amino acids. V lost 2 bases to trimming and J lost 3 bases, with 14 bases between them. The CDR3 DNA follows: TGTGCCAGCAGTTTAATGGGGCAGGGCGACAATCAGCCCCAGCATTTT. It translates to CASSLMGQGDNQPQHF.

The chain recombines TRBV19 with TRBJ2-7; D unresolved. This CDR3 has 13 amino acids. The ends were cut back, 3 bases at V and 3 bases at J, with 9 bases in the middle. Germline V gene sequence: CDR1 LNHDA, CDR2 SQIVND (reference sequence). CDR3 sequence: CASSMTVLYEQYF. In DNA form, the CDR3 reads TGTGCCAGTAGTATGACTGTCCTCTACGAGCAGTACTTC. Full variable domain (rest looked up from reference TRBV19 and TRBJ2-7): DGGITQSPKYLFRKEGQNVTLSCEQNLNHDAMYWYRQDPGQGLRLIYYSQIVNDFQKGDIAEGYSVSREKKESFPLTVTSAQKNPTAFYLCASSMTVLYEQYFGPGTRLTVT.

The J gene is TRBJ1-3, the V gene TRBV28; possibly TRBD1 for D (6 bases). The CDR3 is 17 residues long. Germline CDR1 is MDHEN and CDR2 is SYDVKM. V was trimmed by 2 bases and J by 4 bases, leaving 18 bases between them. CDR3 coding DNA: TGTGCCAGCAGTTTACCAGGGGAGGGTGGGTTAGGAAACACCATATATTTT. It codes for CASSLPGEGGLGNTIYF.

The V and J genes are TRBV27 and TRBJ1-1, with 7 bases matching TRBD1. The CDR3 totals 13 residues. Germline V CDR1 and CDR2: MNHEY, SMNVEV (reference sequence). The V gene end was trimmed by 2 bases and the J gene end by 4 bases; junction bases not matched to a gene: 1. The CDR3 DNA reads TGTGCCAGCAGTTTACAGGGGGTCACTGAAGCTTTCTTT. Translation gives CASSLQGVTEAFF.

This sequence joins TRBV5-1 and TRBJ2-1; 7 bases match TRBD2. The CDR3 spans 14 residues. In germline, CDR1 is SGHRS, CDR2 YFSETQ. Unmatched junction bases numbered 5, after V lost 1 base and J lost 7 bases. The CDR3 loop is CASSLSGRGNEQFF. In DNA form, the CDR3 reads TGCGCCAGCAGCTTGAGTGGGAGGGGTAATGAGCAGTTCTTC. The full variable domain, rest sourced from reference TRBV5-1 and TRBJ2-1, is KAGVTQTPRYLIKTRGQQVTLSCSPISGHRSVSWYQQTPGQGLQFLFEYFSETQRNKGNFPGRFSGRQFSNSRSEMNVSTLELGDSALYLCASSLSGRGNEQFFGPGTRLTVL.

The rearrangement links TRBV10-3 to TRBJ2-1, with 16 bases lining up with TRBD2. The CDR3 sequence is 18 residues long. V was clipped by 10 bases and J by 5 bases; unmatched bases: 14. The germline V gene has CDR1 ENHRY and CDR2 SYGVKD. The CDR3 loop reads CATSGTSGRVFVHNEQFF. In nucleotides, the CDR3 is TGTGCCACCTCGGGGACTAGCGGGAGGGTTTTTGTCCACAATGAGCAGTTCTTC.

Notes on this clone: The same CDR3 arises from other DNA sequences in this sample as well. The CDR3: CASSPGTGRYGYTF. The CDR3 DNA sequence: TGTGCCAGCTCACCAGGTACAGGCCGCTATGGCTACACCTTC. The chain uses TRBV18 and TRBJ1-2, with D possibly being TRBD1 (5 bases). Germline V gene data show CDR1 as KGHSH and CDR2 as LQKENI. This CDR3 has 14 amino acids. V was pared by 2 bases and J by 4 bases, with 11 bases between. Full variable domain (remainder filled in from reference TRBV18 and TRBJ1-2): NAGVMQNPRHLVRRRGQEARLRCSPMKGHSHVYWYRQLPEEGLKFMVYLQKENIIDESGMPKERFSAEFPKEGPSILRIQQVVRGDSAAYFCASSPGTGRYGYTFGSGTRLTVV.